The rows below give T cell receptor beta chains drawn from one sample of a study of blood T cell repertoires in COVID-19. Method: immunoSEQ multiplex PCR; TCRdb's copy keeps in-frame clones and lacks some. The table records 100,000 or so clones, over 75% of them present only once. What was sequenced was peripheral blood. All receptors come from a man younger than 40 in a cohort sampled during active COVID-19. Each CDR3 is given with its conserved first and last residue. The order of the fields is J gene, clone size, V gene, D gene, CDR3 length, CDR3 DNA, CDR3 protein. D genes are given only for firm matches. Only part of the rows carry a size: once, few, many, or a class if the clone is expanded.

j_call: TRBJ1-1
clone_size: .
v_call: TRBV27
d_call: .
cdr3_length: 13
cdr3_nt: TGTGCCAGCAGTCACCCCGGGGGTACTGAAGCTTTCTTT
cdr3_aa: CASSHPGGTEAFF

j_call: TRBJ2-7
clone_size: .
v_call: TRBV6-5
d_call: TRBD1
cdr3_length: 14
cdr3_nt: TGTGCCAGCAGTTCTTCAGGGGGCCCATACGAGCAGTACTTC
cdr3_aa: CASSSSGGPYEQYF

j_call: TRBJ2-5
clone_size: .
v_call: TRBV30
d_call: TRBD2
cdr3_length: 14
cdr3_nt: TGTGCCTGGAGTGTGGGGCGGGGGATGGAGACCCAGTACTTC
cdr3_aa: CAWSVGRGMETQYF

j_call: TRBJ1-5
clone_size: .
v_call: TRBV27
d_call: .
cdr3_length: 14
cdr3_nt: TGTGCCAGCAAACCAGCGGGGAGCAATCAGCCCCAGCATTTT
cdr3_aa: CASKPAGSNQPQHF

j_call: TRBJ1-5
clone_size: .
v_call: TRBV2
d_call: TRBD1
cdr3_length: 13
cdr3_nt: TGTGCCAGCAGCCGGGACAGTAATCAGCCCCAGCATTTT
cdr3_aa: CASSRDSNQPQHF

j_call: TRBJ1-5
clone_size: .
v_call: TRBV4-1
d_call: .
cdr3_length: 15
cdr3_nt: TGCGCCAGCAGCCAAGGGAGGGTGAGCAATCAGCCCCAGCATTTT
cdr3_aa: CASSQGRVSNQPQHF

j_call: TRBJ2-7
clone_size: .
v_call: TRBV6-1
d_call: TRBD1
cdr3_length: 15
cdr3_nt: TGTGCCAGCAGTGAAGAGGGGACAGGGGGCCGTCCTCAGTACTTC
cdr3_aa: CASSEEGTGGRPQYF

j_call: TRBJ1-1
clone_size: .
v_call: TRBV11-2
d_call: .
cdr3_length: 14
cdr3_nt: TGTGCCAGCAGCTCAGGGTGGATGAACACTGAAGCTTTCTTT
cdr3_aa: CASSSGWMNTEAFF

j_call: TRBJ2-7
clone_size: once
v_call: TRBV23-1
d_call: .
cdr3_length: 18
cdr3_nt: TGCGCCAGCAGTCATACTCCCTTGGGACACGTAATCTCTTTCGAGCAGTACTTC
cdr3_aa: CASSHTPLGHVISFEQYF

j_call: TRBJ1-5
clone_size: .
v_call: TRBV19
d_call: TRBD1
cdr3_length: 14
cdr3_nt: TGTGCCAGTAGTCCAGGGGGAGGCAATCAGCCCCAGCATTTT
cdr3_aa: CASSPGGGNQPQHF

j_call: TRBJ1-2
clone_size: .
v_call: TRBV7-9
d_call: TRBD1
cdr3_length: 14
cdr3_nt: TGTGCCAGCAGCACCCGACAGGGGTACTATGGCTACACCTTC
cdr3_aa: CASSTRQGYYGYTF

j_call: TRBJ2-5
clone_size: .
v_call: TRBV7-2
d_call: .
cdr3_length: 13
cdr3_nt: TGTGCCAGCAGCTTCGGGGTTCAGGAGACCCAGTACTTC
cdr3_aa: CASSFGVQETQYF

j_call: TRBJ1-6
clone_size: .
v_call: TRBV6-5
d_call: .
cdr3_length: 15
cdr3_nt: TGTGCCAGCAGTTACACGGGATTAAAGAATTCACCCCTCCACTTT
cdr3_aa: CASSYTGLKNSPLHF

j_call: TRBJ2-7
clone_size: .
v_call: TRBV30
d_call: .
cdr3_length: 14
cdr3_nt: TGTGCCTGGAATAAAGGGACTGAGACCTACGAGCAGTACTTC
cdr3_aa: CAWNKGTETYEQYF

j_call: TRBJ2-3
clone_size: once
v_call: TRBV12-3/TRBV12-4
d_call: .
cdr3_length: 12
cdr3_nt: TGTGCCAGCAGCACCCCAGCAGATACGCAGTATTTT
cdr3_aa: CASSTPADTQYF

j_call: TRBJ2-1
clone_size: .
v_call: TRBV5-6
d_call: TRBD2
cdr3_length: 16
cdr3_nt: TGTGCCAGCAGCTTGAGTTTTGGACTAGCCTACAATGAGCAGTTCTTC
cdr3_aa: CASSLSFGLAYNEQFF

j_call: TRBJ2-5
clone_size: .
v_call: TRBV7-2
d_call: TRBD2
cdr3_length: 17
cdr3_nt: TGTGCCAGCAGCTGGGGGGGAGTAGCGCCCTCCGGAGAGACCCAGTACTTC
cdr3_aa: CASSWGGVAPSGETQYF

j_call: TRBJ1-2
clone_size: .
v_call: TRBV12-3/TRBV12-4
d_call: TRBD1
cdr3_length: 13
cdr3_nt: TGTGCCAGCAGTTTAAGGGGGCTCAGTGGCTACACCTTC
cdr3_aa: CASSLRGLSGYTF

j_call: TRBJ2-3
clone_size: .
v_call: TRBV18
d_call: TRBD1
cdr3_length: 16
cdr3_nt: TGTGCCAGCTCACCTCCCCGGGACAGCCGCACAGATACGCAGTATTTT
cdr3_aa: CASSPPRDSRTDTQYF

j_call: TRBJ2-1
clone_size: .
v_call: TRBV19
d_call: TRBD1
cdr3_length: 16
cdr3_nt: TGTGCCAGTAGTATAAACACCGGGACAGGGAACAATGAGCAGTTCTTC
cdr3_aa: CASSINTGTGNNEQFF

j_call: TRBJ2-3
clone_size: .
v_call: TRBV9
d_call: TRBD2
cdr3_length: 15
cdr3_nt: TGTGCCAGCAGCTCAAGAGGGACTACCACAGATACGCAGTATTTT
cdr3_aa: CASSSRGTTTDTQYF

j_call: TRBJ1-5
clone_size: few
v_call: TRBV19
d_call: TRBD1
cdr3_length: 21
cdr3_nt: TGTGCCAGTAGTAGGGGTTCGTCAGGGGGCGATCCATATACGGGCAATCAGCCCCAGCATTTT
cdr3_aa: CASSRGSSGGDPYTGNQPQHF

j_call: TRBJ2-7
clone_size: .
v_call: TRBV9
d_call: .
cdr3_length: 17
cdr3_nt: TGTGCCAGCAGCGCCGACGTAGGGACTGGCCTTATCTACGAGCAGTACTTC
cdr3_aa: CASSADVGTGLIYEQYF

j_call: TRBJ1-4
clone_size: .
v_call: TRBV28
d_call: .
cdr3_length: 16
cdr3_nt: TGTGCCAGCAGTTTACTGACAGAAGCAACTAATGAAAAACTGTTTTTT
cdr3_aa: CASSLLTEATNEKLFF

j_call: TRBJ1-6
clone_size: .
v_call: TRBV7-8
d_call: .
cdr3_length: 14
cdr3_nt: TGTGCCAGCAGCTTGGGACACCCTAATTCACCCCTCCACTTT
cdr3_aa: CASSLGHPNSPLHF

j_call: TRBJ2-3
clone_size: .
v_call: TRBV11-2
d_call: TRBD2
cdr3_length: 14
cdr3_nt: TGTGCCAGCAGCTCCCGACTAGCCGTAGATACGCAGTATTTT
cdr3_aa: CASSSRLAVDTQYF

j_call: TRBJ1-1
clone_size: .
v_call: TRBV5-1
d_call: .
cdr3_length: 14
cdr3_nt: TGCGCCAGCAGCTTGGCGGGAACGAACACTGAAGCTTTCTTT
cdr3_aa: CASSLAGTNTEAFF

j_call: TRBJ2-2
clone_size: .
v_call: TRBV5-1
d_call: TRBD2
cdr3_length: 18
cdr3_nt: TGCGCCAGCAGCTGGCAAGGACTAGCGGGTATTACAACCGGGGAGCTGTTTTTT
cdr3_aa: CASSWQGLAGITTGELFF

j_call: TRBJ2-1
clone_size: .
v_call: TRBV7-2
d_call: .
cdr3_length: 13
cdr3_nt: TGTGCCAGCAGCTCAGGCTCCTACAATGAGCAGTTCTTC
cdr3_aa: CASSSGSYNEQFF

j_call: TRBJ2-2
clone_size: .
v_call: TRBV11-3
d_call: .
cdr3_length: 15
cdr3_nt: TGTGCCAGCAGCTTAGCCCTAGGTGTCACCGGGGAGCTGTTTTTT
cdr3_aa: CASSLALGVTGELFF

j_call: TRBJ2-5
clone_size: .
v_call: TRBV9
d_call: TRBD2
cdr3_length: 16
cdr3_nt: TGTGCCAGCAGCGTTACTAGCGGGGTTTCCCAAGAGACCCAGTACTTC
cdr3_aa: CASSVTSGVSQETQYF

j_call: TRBJ2-7
clone_size: .
v_call: TRBV2
d_call: .
cdr3_length: 12
cdr3_nt: TGTGCCAGCAGTGAAGCTAGCTACGAGCAGTACTTC
cdr3_aa: CASSEASYEQYF

j_call: TRBJ2-3
clone_size: .
v_call: TRBV5-1
d_call: .
cdr3_length: 14
cdr3_nt: TGCGCCAGCAGCCCTTTGGAGGGGTTGAGTACGCAGTATTTT
cdr3_aa: CASSPLEGLSTQYF

j_call: TRBJ1-6
clone_size: .
v_call: TRBV2
d_call: TRBD1
cdr3_length: 14
cdr3_nt: TGTGCCAGCAGAGGACAGGCTTTTAATTCACCCCTCCACTTT
cdr3_aa: CASRGQAFNSPLHF

j_call: TRBJ1-2
clone_size: .
v_call: TRBV18
d_call: TRBD1
cdr3_length: 15
cdr3_nt: TGTGCCAGCTCATCGACCAGGGGGCTAAACTATGGCTACACCTTC
cdr3_aa: CASSSTRGLNYGYTF

j_call: TRBJ2-5
clone_size: few
v_call: TRBV7-2
d_call: .
cdr3_length: 16
cdr3_nt: TGTGCCAGCAGCTCAGGACAGGCCTACGGGGGTGAGACCCAGTACTTC
cdr3_aa: CASSSGQAYGGETQYF

j_call: TRBJ2-3
clone_size: .
v_call: TRBV5-1
d_call: .
cdr3_length: 15
cdr3_nt: TGCGCCAGCGCCCCTTCGGGGGTTAGCTCAGATACGCAGTATTTT
cdr3_aa: CASAPSGVSSDTQYF

j_call: TRBJ1-6
clone_size: .
v_call: TRBV2
d_call: .
cdr3_length: 16
cdr3_nt: TGTGCCAGCAGTGAAGCCGGGAGCTCCTATAATTCACCCCTCCACTTT
cdr3_aa: CASSEAGSSYNSPLHF

j_call: TRBJ1-2
clone_size: few
v_call: TRBV27
d_call: TRBD1
cdr3_length: 17
cdr3_nt: TGTGCCAGCAGTCCATCCCCGGGACAGGGGGCCGCTGGTGGCTACACCTTC
cdr3_aa: CASSPSPGQGAAGGYTF

j_call: TRBJ1-5
clone_size: .
v_call: TRBV18
d_call: TRBD1
cdr3_length: 13
cdr3_nt: TGTGCCAGCTCCTCGGACAGGGGGCAGCCCCAGCATTTT
cdr3_aa: CASSSDRGQPQHF

j_call: TRBJ2-5
clone_size: .
v_call: TRBV12-5
d_call: .
cdr3_length: 14
cdr3_nt: TGTGCTAGTGGTTTGCCCTACCCCCAAGAGACCCAGTACTTC
cdr3_aa: CASGLPYPQETQYF

j_call: TRBJ2-5
clone_size: once
v_call: TRBV19
d_call: .
cdr3_length: 14
cdr3_nt: TGTGCCACCCAAGATCCTCGGGACCAAGAGACCCAGTACTTC
cdr3_aa: CATQDPRDQETQYF

j_call: TRBJ2-2
clone_size: .
v_call: TRBV18
d_call: .
cdr3_length: 15
cdr3_nt: TGTGCCAGCTCACCCCGGGCGGACTACACCGGGGAGCTGTTTTTT
cdr3_aa: CASSPRADYTGELFF

j_call: TRBJ2-3
clone_size: .
v_call: TRBV5-3
d_call: .
cdr3_length: 12
cdr3_nt: TGTGCCAGAAGTTCCTCCTCAGATACGCAGTATTTT
cdr3_aa: CARSSSSDTQYF

j_call: TRBJ1-1
clone_size: .
v_call: TRBV10-3
d_call: TRBD1
cdr3_length: 13
cdr3_nt: TGTGCCATCAGTGGGACAGGGAACACTGAAGCTTTCTTT
cdr3_aa: CAISGTGNTEAFF

j_call: TRBJ1-5
clone_size: .
v_call: TRBV19
d_call: .
cdr3_length: 15
cdr3_nt: TGTGCCAGTAGTATACGCGCAGGGCTAGCGGAGCCCCAGCATTTT
cdr3_aa: CASSIRAGLAEPQHF

j_call: TRBJ2-7
clone_size: .
v_call: TRBV18
d_call: TRBD1
cdr3_length: 14
cdr3_nt: TGTGCCAGCTCACCCGGACAGGGGGCCTACGAGCAGTACTTC
cdr3_aa: CASSPGQGAYEQYF

j_call: TRBJ1-6
clone_size: .
v_call: TRBV6-6
d_call: .
cdr3_length: 13
cdr3_nt: TGTGCCAGCAATAGGGACGGGGGATCACCCCTCCACTTT
cdr3_aa: CASNRDGGSPLHF

j_call: TRBJ2-7
clone_size: .
v_call: TRBV6-1
d_call: .
cdr3_length: 18
cdr3_nt: TGTGCCAGCAGTGGCTCTCTGGGGGCGGACACCTTCTCCTACGAGCAGTACTTC
cdr3_aa: CASSGSLGADTFSYEQYF

j_call: TRBJ1-6
clone_size: .
v_call: TRBV5-4
d_call: .
cdr3_length: 12
cdr3_nt: TGTGCCAGCGCAGGGAATAATTCACCCCTCCACTTT
cdr3_aa: CASAGNNSPLHF

j_call: TRBJ2-7
clone_size: .
v_call: TRBV7-9
d_call: TRBD1
cdr3_length: 16
cdr3_nt: TGTGCCAGCAGCTTAGGACCGGGACAGGGGACCAACGAGCAGTACTTC
cdr3_aa: CASSLGPGQGTNEQYF